This T cell receptor (beta chain) appears in the sequencing data of a study of blood T cell repertoires in COVID-19. Study-level information: Researchers got acute and convalescent COVID-19 samples from the United States, Italy and Spain. The cDNA or gDNA used as material had been derived from T cells, B-cell-depleted T cells, or PBMCs.

In the study's own analysis: Estimation of nucleated cell counts was performed using reference gene primer amplification. Sequencing was performed with immunoSEQ multiplex PCR; in TCRdb, only in-frame clones are kept and a portion is missing. Clone size and the V and J calls come from that table; the DNA yielded D and trimming. There are 150,000 to 200,000 clones in the sample; under 85% occur only once, and under 10% lies in the top ten. Enrolled during active infection, Seattle patients were then followed longitudinally. This clonotype was sampled from a woman in her 70s with COVID-19, enrolled during active disease. The sample taken for sequencing was peripheral blood.

Written as DNA, the CDR3 is TGTGCCAGCAGCGTCTATGAGGGAAACGAGCAGTACTTC. This encodes CASSVYEGNEQYF. J is TRBJ2-7 and V is TRBV11-2, with D perhaps TRBD2 (5 bases). Germline-derived CDR1 and CDR2 are SGHAT and FQNNGV. The CDR3 is 13 amino acids. Trimming pared 5 bases from V and 5 bases from J, leaving 13 bases between. Drawing the rest from reference TRBV11-2 and TRBJ2-7, the complete variable domain is EAGVAQSPRYKIIEKRQSVAFWCNPISGHATLYWYQQILGQGPKLLIQFQNNGVVDDSQLPKDRFSAERLKGVDSTLKIQPAKLEDSAVYLCASSVYEGNEQYFGPGTRLTVT.